Detailed here is one TCR beta chain. Sequencing libraries for TCR beta were prepared with iRepertoire HTBI primers and Arm-PCR of CDR3 regions. TCRdb ran MiXCR on the multiplex PCR reads and lists one entry per CDR3 protein. This repertoire shows approximately 480,000 distinct CDR3 sequences, about a sixth found once; its top ten account for 12%. The V and J ends lost 0 bases and 4 bases respectively, with 13 bases between them. CDR1 LGHNA and CDR2 YNFKEQ come from the germline V gene. CDR3 length: 16 amino acids. The data are from a study of regulatory T cells in long-lasting Graves disease. Stated time point: newly diagnosed GD, antithyroid drugs for less than 3 months. RNA from PBMCs was the source of the TCR library. These data are also associated with another study on T cells in Graves' hyperthyroidism and ophthalmopathy.

J is TRBJ1-5 and V is TRBV4-2; no clear D gene. The TCR comes from a man aged 35-49 years with Graves disease. This sample comprised peripheral blood mononuclear cells (PBMCs), obtained at new diagnosis, from a patient treated with antithyroid drugs. The DNA of the CDR3 is TGTGCCAGCAGCCAAGATCCGGGAGCTGGAAATCAGCCCCAGCATTTT. Amino acid sequence: CASSQDPGAGNQPQHF.